The present T cell receptor beta chain was sequenced within a study of T cell responses to AZD1222 COVID-19 vaccine. Profiling relied on immunoSEQ multiplex PCR, and the TCRdb table lists in-frame clones only, not all of them. Of 100,000 to 150,000 clones detected, 75% to 95% appear once; the ten largest clones hold 6.9%. V gave up 3 bases and J gave up 6 bases; unmatched junction bases: 3. The CDR3 covers 13 residues. Germline V CDR1 and CDR2: SGDLS, YYNGEE. The sequencing here drew on peripheral blood, taken on day 0 of AZD1222 vaccination. This receptor was identified in an adult in good health. The rearrangement uses TRBV9 and TRBJ2-3; 8 nucleotides line up with TRBD1. CDR3 sequence: CASSEQGEDTQYF. The DNA for the CDR3 is TGTGCCAGCAGCGAACAGGGGGAGGATACGCAGTATTTT.